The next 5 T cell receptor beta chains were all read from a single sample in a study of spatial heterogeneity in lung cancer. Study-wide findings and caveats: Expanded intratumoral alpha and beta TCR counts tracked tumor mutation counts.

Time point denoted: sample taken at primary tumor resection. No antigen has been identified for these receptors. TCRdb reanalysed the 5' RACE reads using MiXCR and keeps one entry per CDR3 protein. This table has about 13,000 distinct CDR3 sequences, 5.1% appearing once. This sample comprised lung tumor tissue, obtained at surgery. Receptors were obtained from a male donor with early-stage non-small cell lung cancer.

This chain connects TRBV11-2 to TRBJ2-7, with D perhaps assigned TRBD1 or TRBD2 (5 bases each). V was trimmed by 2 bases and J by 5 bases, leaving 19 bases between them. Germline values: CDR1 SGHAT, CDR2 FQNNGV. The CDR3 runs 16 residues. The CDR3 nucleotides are TGTGCCAGCAGCTTAATCTCCGGGACCAGGGTCCACGAGCAGTACTTC. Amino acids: CASSLISGTRVHEQYF.

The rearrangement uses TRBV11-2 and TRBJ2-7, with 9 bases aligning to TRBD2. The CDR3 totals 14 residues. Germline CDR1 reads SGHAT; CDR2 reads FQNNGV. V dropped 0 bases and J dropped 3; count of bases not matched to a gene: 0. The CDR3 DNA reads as TGTGCCAGCAGCTTAGAGCGGGGGGGCTACGAGCAGTACTTC. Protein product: CASSLERGGYEQYF.

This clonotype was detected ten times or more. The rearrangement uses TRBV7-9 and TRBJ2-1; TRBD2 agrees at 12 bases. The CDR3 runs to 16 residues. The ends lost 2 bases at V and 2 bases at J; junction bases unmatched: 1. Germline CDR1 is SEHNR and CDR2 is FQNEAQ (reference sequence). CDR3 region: CASSLSSGGAYNEQFF. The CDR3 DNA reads TGTGCCAGCAGCTTATCTAGCGGGGGGGCCTACAATGAGCAGTTCTTC. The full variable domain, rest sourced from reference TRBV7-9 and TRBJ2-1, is DTGVSQNPRHKITKRGQNVTFRCDPISEHNRLYWYRQTLGQGPEFLTYFQNEAQLEKSRLLSDRFSAERPKGSFSTLEIQRTEQGDSAMYLCASSLSSGGAYNEQFFGPGTRLTVL.

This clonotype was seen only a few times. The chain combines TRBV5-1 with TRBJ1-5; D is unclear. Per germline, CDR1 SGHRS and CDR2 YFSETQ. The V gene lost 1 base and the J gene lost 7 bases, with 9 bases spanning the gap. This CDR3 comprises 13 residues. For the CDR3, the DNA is TGCGCCAGCAGCTTGTCAGGAATCCAGCCCCAGCATTTT. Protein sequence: CASSLSGIQPQHF.

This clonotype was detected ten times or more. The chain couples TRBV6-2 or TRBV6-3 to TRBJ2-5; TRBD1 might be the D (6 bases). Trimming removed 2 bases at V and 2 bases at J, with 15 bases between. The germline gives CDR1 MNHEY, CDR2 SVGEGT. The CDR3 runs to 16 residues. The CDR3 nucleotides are TGTGCCAGCAGTTACACCAGGGGTGGACTTCAAGAGACCCAGTACTTC. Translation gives CASSYTRGGLQETQYF.